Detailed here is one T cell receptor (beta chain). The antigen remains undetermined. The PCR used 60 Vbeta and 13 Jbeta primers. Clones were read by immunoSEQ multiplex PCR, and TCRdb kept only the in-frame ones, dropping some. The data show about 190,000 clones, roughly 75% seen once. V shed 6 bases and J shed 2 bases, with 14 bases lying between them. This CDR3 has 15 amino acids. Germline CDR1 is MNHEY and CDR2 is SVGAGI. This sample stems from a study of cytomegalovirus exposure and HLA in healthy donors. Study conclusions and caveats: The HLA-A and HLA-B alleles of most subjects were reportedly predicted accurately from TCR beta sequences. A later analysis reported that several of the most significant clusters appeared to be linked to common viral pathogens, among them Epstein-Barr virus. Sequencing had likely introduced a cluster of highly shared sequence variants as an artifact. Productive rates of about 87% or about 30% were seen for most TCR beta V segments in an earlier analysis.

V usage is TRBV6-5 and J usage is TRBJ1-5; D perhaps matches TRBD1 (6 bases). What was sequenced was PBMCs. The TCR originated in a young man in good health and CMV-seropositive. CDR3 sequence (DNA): TGTGCCAGCAGGCCACAGGGAAGCGGCAATCAGCCCCAGCATTTT. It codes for CASRPQGSGNQPQHF.